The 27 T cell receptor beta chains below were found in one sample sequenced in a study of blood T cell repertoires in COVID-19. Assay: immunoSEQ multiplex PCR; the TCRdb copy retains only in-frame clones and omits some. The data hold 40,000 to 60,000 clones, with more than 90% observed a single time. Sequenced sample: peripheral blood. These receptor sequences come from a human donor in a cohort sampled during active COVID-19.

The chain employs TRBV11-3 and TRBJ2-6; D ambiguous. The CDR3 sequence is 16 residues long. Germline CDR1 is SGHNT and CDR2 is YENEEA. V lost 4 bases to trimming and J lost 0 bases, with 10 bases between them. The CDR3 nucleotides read TGTGCCAGCAGCTCCAGATTTACCTCTGGGGCCAACGTCCTGACTTTC. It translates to CASSSRFTSGANVLTF.

CDR3 DNA: TGTGCCAGCAGTCGACGGGACAGGCCATATGGCTACACCTTC. Amino acid sequence: CASSRRDRPYGYTF. This rearrangement joins TRBV28 to TRBJ1-2, with 8 bases aligning to TRBD1. The V and J ends lost 5 bases and 5 bases, in that order; junction bases with no gene match: 7. Germline V gene sequence: CDR1 MDHEN, CDR2 SYDVKM. The CDR3 covers 14 residues.

The CDR3 sequence: CASSEAGLAGTYEQYV. The CDR3 DNA reads TGTGCCAGCAGTGAAGCGGGGCTAGCGGGGACCTACGAGCAGTACGTC. The chain joins TRBV6-1 to TRBJ2-7; 9 positions agree with TRBD2. J gave up 2 bases and V 0 bases, and 5 bases lay outside the gene matches. CDR1 is MNHNS, CDR2 SASEGT, per germline. The CDR3 consists of 16 residues.

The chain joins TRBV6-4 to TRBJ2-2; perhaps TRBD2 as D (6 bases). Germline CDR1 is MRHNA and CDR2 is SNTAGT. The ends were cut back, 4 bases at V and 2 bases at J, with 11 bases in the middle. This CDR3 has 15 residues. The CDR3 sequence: CASSVGTANTGELFF. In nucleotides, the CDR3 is TGTGCCAGCAGTGTCGGGACTGCTAACACCGGGGAGCTGTTTTTT.

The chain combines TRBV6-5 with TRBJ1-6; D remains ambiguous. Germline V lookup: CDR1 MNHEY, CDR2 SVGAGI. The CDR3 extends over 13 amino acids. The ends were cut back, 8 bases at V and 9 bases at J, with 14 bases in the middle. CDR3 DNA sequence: TGTGCCAGCCTATACATTTCAGGTTCACCCCTCCACTTT. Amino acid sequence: CASLYISGSPLHF.

In DNA, the CDR3 is TGTGCCAGTAGCGGGAGCCCCTACGAGCAGTACTTC. The encoded protein is CASSGSPYEQYF. This rearrangement joins TRBV28 to TRBJ2-7, with 9 positions matching TRBD2. Germline V gene sequence: CDR1 MDHEN, CDR2 SYDVKM. Trimming cost V 9 bases and J 2 bases; bases outside gene matches: 2. The CDR3 is 12 amino acids.

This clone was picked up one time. The DNA of the CDR3 is TGTGCCAGCAGTCAAAGGACAGGTTCCTACGAGCAGTACTTC. Translating it yields CASSQRTGSYEQYF. The rearrangement links TRBV28 to TRBJ2-7, with TRBD1 matching over 7 bases. Germline CDR1 and CDR2: MDHEN and SYDVKM. V was pared by 5 bases and J by 1 base, with 5 bases of the junction left unmatched. The CDR3 is 14 amino acids.

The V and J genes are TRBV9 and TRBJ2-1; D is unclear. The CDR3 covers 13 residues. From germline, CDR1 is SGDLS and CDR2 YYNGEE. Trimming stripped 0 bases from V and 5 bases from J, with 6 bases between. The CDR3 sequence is CASSVDRNNEQFF. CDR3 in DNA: TGTGCCAGCAGCGTAGACAGAAACAATGAGCAGTTCTTC. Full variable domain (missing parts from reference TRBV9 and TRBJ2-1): DSGVTQTPKHLITATGQRVTLRCSPRSGDLSVYWYQQSLDQGLQFLIQYYNGEERAKGNILERFSAQQFPDLHSELNLSSLELGDSALYFCASSVDRNNEQFFGPGTRLTVL.

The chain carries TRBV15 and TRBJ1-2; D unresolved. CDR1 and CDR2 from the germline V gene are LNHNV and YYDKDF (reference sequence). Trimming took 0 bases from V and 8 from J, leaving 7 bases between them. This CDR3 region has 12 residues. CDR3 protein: CATSRDSEGYTF. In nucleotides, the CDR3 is TGTGCCACCAGCAGAGACAGCGAGGGCTACACCTTC.

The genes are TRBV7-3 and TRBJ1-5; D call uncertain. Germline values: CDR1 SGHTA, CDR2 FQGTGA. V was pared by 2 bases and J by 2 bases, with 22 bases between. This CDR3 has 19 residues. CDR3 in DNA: TGTGCCAGCAGCTTACTCGGACCCTTAGAGGAGGGTGGCAATCAGCCCCAGCATTTT. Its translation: CASSLLGPLEEGGNQPQHF.

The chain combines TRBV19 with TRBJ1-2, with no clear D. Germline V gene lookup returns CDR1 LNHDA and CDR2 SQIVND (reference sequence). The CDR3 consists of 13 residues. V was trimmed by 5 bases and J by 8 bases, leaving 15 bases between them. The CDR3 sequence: CASSPPSRGGYTF. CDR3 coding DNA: TGTGCCAGTAGTCCACCTAGCCGAGGCGGCTACACCTTC.

The CDR3 protein is CASSSVYQETQYF. The DNA for the CDR3 is TGTGCCAGCAGTTCGGTGTACCAAGAGACCCAGTACTTC. The V call is TRBV2, the J call TRBJ2-5; D gene uncertain. V was trimmed by 5 bases and J by 0 bases, leaving 7 bases between them. The CDR3 runs to 13 residues. CDR1 and CDR2 from the germline V gene are SNHLY and FYNNEI.

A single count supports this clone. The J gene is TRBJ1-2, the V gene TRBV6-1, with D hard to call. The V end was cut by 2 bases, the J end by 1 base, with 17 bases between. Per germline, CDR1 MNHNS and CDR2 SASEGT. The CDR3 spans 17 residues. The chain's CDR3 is CASSEFDSPRNNYGYTF. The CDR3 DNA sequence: TGTGCCAGCAGTGAATTCGACTCCCCCCGGAATAACTATGGCTACACCTTC.

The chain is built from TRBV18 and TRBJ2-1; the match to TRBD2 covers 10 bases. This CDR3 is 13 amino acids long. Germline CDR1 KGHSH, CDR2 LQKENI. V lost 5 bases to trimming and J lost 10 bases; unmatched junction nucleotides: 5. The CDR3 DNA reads TGTGCCAGCTCATACGGACTAGCGGAAGAGCAGTTCTTC. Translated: CASSYGLAEEQFF.

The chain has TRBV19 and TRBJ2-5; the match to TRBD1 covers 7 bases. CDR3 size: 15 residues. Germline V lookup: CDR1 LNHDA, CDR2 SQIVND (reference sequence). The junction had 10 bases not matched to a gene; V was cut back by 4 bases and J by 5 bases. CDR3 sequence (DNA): TGTGCCAGTAGTACCGAGGGGACAGTTGGGGAGACCCAGTACTTC. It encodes CASSTEGTVGETQYF.

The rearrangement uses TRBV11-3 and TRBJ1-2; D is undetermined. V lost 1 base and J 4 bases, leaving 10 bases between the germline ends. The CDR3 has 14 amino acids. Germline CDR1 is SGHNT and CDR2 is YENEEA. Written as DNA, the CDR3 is TGTGCCAGCAGCTTAGCGGGTCCGGCCTATGGCTACACCTTC. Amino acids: CASSLAGPAYGYTF.

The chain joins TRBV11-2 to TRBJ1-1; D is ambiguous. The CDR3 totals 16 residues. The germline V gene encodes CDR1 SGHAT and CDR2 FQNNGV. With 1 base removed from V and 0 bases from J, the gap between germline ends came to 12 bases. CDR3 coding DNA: TGTGCCAGCAGCTTAGGTCAGGCGCCCATGAACACTGAAGCTTTCTTT. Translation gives CASSLGQAPMNTEAFF. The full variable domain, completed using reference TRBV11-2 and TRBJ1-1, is EAGVAQSPRYKIIEKRQSVAFWCNPISGHATLYWYQQILGQGPKLLIQFQNNGVVDDSQLPKDRFSAERLKGVDSTLKIQPAKLEDSAVYLCASSLGQAPMNTEAFFGQGTRLTVV.

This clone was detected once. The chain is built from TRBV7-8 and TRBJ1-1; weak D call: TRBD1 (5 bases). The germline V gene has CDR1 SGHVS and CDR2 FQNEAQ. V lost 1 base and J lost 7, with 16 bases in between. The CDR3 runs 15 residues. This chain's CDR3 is CASSLVLLGAVEAFF. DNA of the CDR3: TGTGCCAGCAGCTTAGTATTGTTAGGGGCGGTTGAAGCTTTCTTT.

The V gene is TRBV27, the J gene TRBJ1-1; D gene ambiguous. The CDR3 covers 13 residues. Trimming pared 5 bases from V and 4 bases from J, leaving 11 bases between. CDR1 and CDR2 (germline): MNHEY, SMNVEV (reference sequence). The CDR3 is CASSDAGRTEAFF. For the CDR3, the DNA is TGTGCCAGCAGTGACGCGGGTCGCACTGAAGCTTTCTTT.

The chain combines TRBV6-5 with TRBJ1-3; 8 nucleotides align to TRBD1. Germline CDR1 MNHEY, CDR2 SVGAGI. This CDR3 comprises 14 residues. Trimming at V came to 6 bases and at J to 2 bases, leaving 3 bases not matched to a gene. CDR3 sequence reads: CASRQGATGNTIYF. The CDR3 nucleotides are TGTGCCAGCAGGCAGGGGGCTACTGGAAACACCATATATTTT.

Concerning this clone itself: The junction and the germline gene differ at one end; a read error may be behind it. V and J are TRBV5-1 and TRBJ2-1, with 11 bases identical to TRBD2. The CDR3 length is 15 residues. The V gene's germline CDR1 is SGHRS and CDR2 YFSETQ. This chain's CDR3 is CASSLGLAVYNEQFF. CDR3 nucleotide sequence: TGCGCCAGCAGTTTGGGACTAGCGGTCTACAATGAGCAGTTCTTC.

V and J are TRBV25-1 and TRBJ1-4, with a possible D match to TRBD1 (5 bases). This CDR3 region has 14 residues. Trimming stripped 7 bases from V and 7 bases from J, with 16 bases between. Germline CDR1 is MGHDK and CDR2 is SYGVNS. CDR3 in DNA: TGTGCCAGCAAACAAGGGGTTTCGAGTGAAAAACTGTTTTTT. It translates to CASKQGVSSEKLFF.

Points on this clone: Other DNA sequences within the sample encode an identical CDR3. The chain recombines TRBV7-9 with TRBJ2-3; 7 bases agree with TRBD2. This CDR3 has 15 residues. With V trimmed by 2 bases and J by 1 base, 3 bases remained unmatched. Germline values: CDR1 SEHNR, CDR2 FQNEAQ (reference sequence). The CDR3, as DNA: TGTGCCAGCAGCTTAACCCTAGCGGGCACAGATACGCAGTATTTT. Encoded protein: CASSLTLAGTDTQYF.

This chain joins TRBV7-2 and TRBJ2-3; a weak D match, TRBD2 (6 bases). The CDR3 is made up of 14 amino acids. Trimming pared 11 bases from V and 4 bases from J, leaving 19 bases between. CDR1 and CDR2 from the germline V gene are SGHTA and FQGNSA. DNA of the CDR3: TGTGCCGGGGTCTCCCAGCGGGCGGCAGATACGCAGTATTTT. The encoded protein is CAGVSQRAADTQYF.

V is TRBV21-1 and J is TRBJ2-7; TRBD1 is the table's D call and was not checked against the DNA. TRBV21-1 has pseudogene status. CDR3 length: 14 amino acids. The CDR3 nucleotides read TGTGCCAGCAGCCGTGGGGACAAGACCTACGAGCAGTACTTC. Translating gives CASSRGDKTYEQYF.

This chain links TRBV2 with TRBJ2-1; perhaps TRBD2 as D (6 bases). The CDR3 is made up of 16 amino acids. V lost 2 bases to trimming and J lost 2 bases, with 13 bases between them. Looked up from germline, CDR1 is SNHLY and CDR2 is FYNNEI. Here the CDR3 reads CASSEMGGIPYNEQFF. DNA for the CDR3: TGTGCCAGCAGTGAAATGGGGGGAATACCCTACAATGAGCAGTTCTTC.

CDR3 nucleotides: TGTGCCAGCACCTCAGGGGGAACTGGGGCCAACGTCCTGACTTTC. Residues: CASTSGGTGANVLTF. V is TRBV6-5 and J is TRBJ2-6; 7 bases match TRBD1. CDR1 is MNHEY, CDR2 SVGAGI, per germline. The CDR3 covers 15 residues. J gave up 2 bases and V 7 bases, and 5 bases lay outside the gene matches.